This T cell receptor beta chain was identified in a study of blood T cell repertoires in COVID-19. Study-level information: The analysed material was cDNA or gDNA that came from T cells, B-cell-depleted T cells, or PBMCs.

The assay was immunoSEQ multiplex PCR, and TCRdb's table has in-frame clones only and misses some. The sample shows 200,000 to 300,000 clones, 75% to 90% of them seen only once. Germline-derived CDR1 and CDR2 are SGDLS and YYNGEE. This CDR3 comprises 15 residues. With V trimmed by 4 bases and J by 2 bases, 8 bases remained unmatched. V usage is TRBV9 and J usage is TRBJ1-2, with TRBD1 identical over 7 bases. The sequenced sample consisted of PBMCs or T cells enriched from blood (not recorded which). The TCR originated in a man aged 35 to 55 who had recovered from COVID-19. The CDR3 here is CASSLPTGTNYGYTF. DNA of the CDR3: TGTGCCAGCAGCCTTCCGACAGGGACCAACTATGGCTACACCTTC.